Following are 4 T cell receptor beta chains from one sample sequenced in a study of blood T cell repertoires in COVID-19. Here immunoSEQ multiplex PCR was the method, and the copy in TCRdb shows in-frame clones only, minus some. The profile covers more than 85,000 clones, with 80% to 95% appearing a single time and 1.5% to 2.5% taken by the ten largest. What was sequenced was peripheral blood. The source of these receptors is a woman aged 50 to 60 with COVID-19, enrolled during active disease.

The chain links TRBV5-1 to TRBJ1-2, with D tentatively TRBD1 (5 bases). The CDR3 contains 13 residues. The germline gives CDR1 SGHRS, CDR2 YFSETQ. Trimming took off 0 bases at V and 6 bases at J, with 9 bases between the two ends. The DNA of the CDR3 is TGCGCCAGCAGCTTGGAGGGGCAACATGGCTACACCTTC. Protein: CASSLEGQHGYTF. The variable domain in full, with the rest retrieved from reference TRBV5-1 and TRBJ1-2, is KAGVTQTPRYLIKTRGQQVTLSCSPISGHRSVSWYQQTPGQGLQFLFEYFSETQRNKGNFPGRFSGRQFSNSRSEMNVSTLELGDSALYLCASSLEGQHGYTFGSGTRLTVV.

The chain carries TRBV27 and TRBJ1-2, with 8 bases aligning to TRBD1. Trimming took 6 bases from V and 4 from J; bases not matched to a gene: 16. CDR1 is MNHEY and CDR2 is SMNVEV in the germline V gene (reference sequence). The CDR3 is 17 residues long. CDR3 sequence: CASRTGAGGFPTYGYTF. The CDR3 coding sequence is TGTGCCAGCAGGACCGGGGCAGGGGGCTTTCCCACCTATGGCTACACCTTC.

The CDR3 DNA sequence: TGCGCCAGCAGCCCCCTGGGCCGGACAGGGGAAAACGAGCAGTACTTC. This encodes CASSPLGRTGENEQYF. This chain connects TRBV5-1 to TRBJ2-7, with 9 bases fitting TRBD1. The CDR3 spans 16 residues. J was trimmed by 5 bases and V by 4 bases; bases with no gene match: 13. The germline V gene encodes CDR1 SGHRS and CDR2 YFSETQ.

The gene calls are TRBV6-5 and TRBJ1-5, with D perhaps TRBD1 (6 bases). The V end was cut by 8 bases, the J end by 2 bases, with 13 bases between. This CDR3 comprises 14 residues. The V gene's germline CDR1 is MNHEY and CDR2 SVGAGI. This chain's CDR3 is CASSLQGGNQPQHF. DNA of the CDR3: TGTGCCAGCTCATTACAGGGAGGCAATCAGCCCCAGCATTTT.